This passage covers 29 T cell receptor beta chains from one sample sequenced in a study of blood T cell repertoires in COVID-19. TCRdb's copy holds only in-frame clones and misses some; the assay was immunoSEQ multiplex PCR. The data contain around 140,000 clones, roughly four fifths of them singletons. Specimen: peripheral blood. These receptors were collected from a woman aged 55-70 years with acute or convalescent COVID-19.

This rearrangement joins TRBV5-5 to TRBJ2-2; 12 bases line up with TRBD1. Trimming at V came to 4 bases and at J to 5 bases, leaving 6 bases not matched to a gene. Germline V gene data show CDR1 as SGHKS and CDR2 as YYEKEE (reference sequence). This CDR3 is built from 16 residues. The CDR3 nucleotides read TGTGCCAGCAGCACGGGACAGGGGGCTTGGACCGGGGAGCTGTTTTTT. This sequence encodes CASSTGQGAWTGELFF.

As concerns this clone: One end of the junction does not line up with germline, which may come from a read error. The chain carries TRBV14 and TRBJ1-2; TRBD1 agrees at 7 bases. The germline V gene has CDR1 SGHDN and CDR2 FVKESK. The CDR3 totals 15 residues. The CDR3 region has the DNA TGTGCCAGCAGTCAAGGGACAGAGAATTACTATGGCTACACCTTC. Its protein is CASSQGTENYYGYTF.

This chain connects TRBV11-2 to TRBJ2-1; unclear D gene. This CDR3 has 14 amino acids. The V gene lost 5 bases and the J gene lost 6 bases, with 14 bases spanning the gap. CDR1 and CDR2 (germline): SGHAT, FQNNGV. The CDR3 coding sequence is TGTGCCAGCAGCCGCCCTACGACAACCAATGAGCAGTTCTTC. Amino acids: CASSRPTTTNEQFF.

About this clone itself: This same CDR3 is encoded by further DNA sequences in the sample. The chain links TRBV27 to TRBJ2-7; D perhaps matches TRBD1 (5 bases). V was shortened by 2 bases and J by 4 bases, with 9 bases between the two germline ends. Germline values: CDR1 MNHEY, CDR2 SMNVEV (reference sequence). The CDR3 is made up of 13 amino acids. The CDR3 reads CASSLTDSYEQYF. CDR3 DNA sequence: TGTGCCAGCAGTTTAACCGACAGTTACGAGCAGTACTTC.

The CDR3 loop is CASSVRTGIGELFF. The CDR3 bases are TGTGCCAGCAGCGTTAGGACAGGGATCGGGGAGCTGTTTTTT. This chain connects TRBV9 to TRBJ2-2, with 8 bases matching TRBD1. V was clipped by 2 bases and J by 7 bases; unmatched bases: 4. This CDR3 contains 14 residues. CDR1 and CDR2 from the germline V gene are SGDLS and YYNGEE.

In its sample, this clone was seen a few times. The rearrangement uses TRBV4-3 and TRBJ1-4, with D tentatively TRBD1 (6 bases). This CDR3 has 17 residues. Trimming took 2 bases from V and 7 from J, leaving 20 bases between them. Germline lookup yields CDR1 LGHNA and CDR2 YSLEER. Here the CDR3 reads CASSQSPIQGSGEKLFF. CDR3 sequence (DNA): TGCGCCAGCAGCCAATCCCCTATACAGGGATCGGGTGAAAAACTGTTTTTT.

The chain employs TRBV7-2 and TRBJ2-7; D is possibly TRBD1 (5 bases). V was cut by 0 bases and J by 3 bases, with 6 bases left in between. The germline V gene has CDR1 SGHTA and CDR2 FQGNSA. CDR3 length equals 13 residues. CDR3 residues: CASSLAGHYEQYF. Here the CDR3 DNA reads TGTGCCAGCAGCTTAGCAGGACACTACGAGCAGTACTTC.

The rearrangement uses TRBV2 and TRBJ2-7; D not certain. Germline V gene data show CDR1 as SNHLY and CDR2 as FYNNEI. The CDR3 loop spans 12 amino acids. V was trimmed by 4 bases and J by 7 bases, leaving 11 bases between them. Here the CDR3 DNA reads TGTGCCAGCAGTGCACCTAGTGAGGAGCAGTACTTC. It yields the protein CASSAPSEEQYF.

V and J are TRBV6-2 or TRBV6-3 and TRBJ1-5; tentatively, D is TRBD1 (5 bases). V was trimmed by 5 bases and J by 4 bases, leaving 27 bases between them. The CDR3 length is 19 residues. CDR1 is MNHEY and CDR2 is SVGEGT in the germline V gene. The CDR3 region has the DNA TGTGCCAGCAGTGACCCGACAGCCAGCCTAACCCAAGGGAATCAGCCCCAGCATTTT. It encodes CASSDPTASLTQGNQPQHF.

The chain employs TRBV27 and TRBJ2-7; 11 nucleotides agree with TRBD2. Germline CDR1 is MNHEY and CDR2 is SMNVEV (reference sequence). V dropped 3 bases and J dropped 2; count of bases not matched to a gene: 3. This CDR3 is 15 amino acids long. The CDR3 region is CASSFGTSGPYEQYF. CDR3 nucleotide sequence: TGTGCCAGCAGTTTCGGGACTAGCGGTCCCTACGAGCAGTACTTC.

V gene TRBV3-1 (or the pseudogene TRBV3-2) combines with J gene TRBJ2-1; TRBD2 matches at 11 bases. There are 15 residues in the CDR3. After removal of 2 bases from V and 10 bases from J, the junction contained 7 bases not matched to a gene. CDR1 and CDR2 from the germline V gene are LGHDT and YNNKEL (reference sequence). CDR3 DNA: TGTGCCAGCAGCCAAAATAGCGGGAGGGACGGCGAGCAGTTCTTC. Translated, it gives CASSQNSGRDGEQFF.

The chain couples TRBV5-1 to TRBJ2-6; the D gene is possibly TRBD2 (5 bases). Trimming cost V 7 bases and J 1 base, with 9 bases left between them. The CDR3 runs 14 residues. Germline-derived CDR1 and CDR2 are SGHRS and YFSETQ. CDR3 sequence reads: CASVSGSGANVLTF. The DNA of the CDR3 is TGCGCCAGCGTCAGCGGTTCTGGGGCCAACGTCCTGACTTTC.

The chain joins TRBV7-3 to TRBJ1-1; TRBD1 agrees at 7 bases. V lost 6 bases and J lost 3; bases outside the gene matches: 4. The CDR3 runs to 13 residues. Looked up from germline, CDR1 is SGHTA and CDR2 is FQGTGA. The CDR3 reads CASSEGADTEAFF. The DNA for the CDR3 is TGTGCCAGCAGTGAGGGGGCGGACACTGAAGCTTTCTTT.

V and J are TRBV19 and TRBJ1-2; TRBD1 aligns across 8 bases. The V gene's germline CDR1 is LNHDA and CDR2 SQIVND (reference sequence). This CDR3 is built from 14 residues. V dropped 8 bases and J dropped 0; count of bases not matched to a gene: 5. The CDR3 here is CASWGQVANYGYTF. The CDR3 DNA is TGTGCCAGTTGGGGACAGGTGGCTAACTATGGCTACACCTTC.

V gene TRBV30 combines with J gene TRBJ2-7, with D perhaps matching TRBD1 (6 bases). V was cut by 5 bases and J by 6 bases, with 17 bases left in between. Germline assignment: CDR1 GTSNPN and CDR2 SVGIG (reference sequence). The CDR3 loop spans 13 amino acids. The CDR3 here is CAWEGGILSEQYF. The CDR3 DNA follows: TGTGCCTGGGAAGGGGGTATATTATCCGAGCAGTACTTC.

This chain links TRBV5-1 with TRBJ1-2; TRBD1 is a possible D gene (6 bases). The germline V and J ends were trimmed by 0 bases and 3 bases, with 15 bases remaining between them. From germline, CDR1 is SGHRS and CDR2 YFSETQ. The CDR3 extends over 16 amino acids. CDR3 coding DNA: TGCGCCAGCAGCTTGGCCCAGCGACAGGACCACTATGGCTACACCTTC. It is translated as CASSLAQRQDHYGYTF.

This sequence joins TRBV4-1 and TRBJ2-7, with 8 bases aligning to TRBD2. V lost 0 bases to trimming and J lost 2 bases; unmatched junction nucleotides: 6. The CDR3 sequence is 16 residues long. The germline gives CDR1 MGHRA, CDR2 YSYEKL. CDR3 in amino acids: CASSQEVAGGTYEQYF. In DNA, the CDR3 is TGCGCCAGCAGCCAAGAGGTGGCGGGAGGCACCTACGAGCAGTACTTC.

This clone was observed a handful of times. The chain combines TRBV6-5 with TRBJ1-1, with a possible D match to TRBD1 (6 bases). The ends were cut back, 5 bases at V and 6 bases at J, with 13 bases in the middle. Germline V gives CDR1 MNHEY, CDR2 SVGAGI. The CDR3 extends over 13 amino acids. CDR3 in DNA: TGTGCCAGCAGTAACACAGGGTGGGCTGAAGCTTTCTTT. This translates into CASSNTGWAEAFF.

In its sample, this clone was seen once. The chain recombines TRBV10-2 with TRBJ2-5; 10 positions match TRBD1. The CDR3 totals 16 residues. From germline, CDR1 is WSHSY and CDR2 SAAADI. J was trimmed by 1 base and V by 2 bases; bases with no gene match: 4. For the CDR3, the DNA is TGCGCCAGCAGTGAGGGGACAGGGGCCCGCCAAGAGACCCAGTACTTC. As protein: CASSEGTGARQETQYF.

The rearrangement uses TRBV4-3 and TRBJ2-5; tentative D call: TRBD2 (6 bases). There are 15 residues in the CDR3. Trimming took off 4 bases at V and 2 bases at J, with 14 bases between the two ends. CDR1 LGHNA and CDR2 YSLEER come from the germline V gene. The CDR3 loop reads CASSPRAGIQETQYF. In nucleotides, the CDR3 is TGCGCCAGCAGCCCGAGGGCGGGGATTCAAGAGACCCAGTACTTC.

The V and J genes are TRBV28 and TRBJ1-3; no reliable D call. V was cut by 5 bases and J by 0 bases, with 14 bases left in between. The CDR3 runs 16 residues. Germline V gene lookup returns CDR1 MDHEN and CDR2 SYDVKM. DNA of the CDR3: TGTGCCAGCAGTCCTCCCGACACCTACTCTGGAAACACCATATATTTT. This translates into CASSPPDTYSGNTIYF.

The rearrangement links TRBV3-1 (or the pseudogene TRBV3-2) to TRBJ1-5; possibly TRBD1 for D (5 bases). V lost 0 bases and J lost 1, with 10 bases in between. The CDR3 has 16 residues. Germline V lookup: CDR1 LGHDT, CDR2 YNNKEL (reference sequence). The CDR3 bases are TGTGCCAGCAGCCAAGAATCCGGGGGAAGCAATCAGCCCCAGCATTTT. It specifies CASSQESGGSNQPQHF.

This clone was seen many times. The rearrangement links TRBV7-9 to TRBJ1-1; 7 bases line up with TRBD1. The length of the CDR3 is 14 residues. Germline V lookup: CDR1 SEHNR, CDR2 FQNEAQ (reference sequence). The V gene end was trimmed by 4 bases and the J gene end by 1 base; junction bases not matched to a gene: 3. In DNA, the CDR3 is TGTGCCAGCAGCTCACAGGGGTCGAACACTGAAGCTTTCTTT. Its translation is CASSSQGSNTEAFF.

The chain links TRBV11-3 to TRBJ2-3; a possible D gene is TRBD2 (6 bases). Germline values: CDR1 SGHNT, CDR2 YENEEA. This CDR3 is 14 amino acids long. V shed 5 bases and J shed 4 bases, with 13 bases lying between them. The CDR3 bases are TGTGCCAGCAGCCCCCAGGGCGGGGCAGATACGCAGTATTTT. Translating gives CASSPQGGADTQYF.

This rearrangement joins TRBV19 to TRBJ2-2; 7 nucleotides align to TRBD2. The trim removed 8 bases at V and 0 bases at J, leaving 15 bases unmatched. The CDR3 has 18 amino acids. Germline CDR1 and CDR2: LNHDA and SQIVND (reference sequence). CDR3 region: CASSRMVAGTTNTGELFF. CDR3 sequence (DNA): TGTGCCAGTTCAAGGATGGTGGCCGGGACTACGAACACCGGGGAGCTGTTTTTT.

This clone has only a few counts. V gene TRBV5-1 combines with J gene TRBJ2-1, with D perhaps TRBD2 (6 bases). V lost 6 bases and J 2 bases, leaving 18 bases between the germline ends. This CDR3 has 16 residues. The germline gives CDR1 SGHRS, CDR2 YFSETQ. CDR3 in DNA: TGCGCCAGCACGTCCGGGGGTGGGCGAGCCTACAATGAGCAGTTCTTC. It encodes CASTSGGGRAYNEQFF.

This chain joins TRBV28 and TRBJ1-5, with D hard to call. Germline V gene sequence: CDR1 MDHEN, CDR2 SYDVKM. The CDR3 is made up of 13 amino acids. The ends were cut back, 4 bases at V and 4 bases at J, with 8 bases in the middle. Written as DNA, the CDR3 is TGTGCCAGCAGTTGGGGAGGGAATCAGCCCCAGCATTTT. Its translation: CASSWGGNQPQHF.

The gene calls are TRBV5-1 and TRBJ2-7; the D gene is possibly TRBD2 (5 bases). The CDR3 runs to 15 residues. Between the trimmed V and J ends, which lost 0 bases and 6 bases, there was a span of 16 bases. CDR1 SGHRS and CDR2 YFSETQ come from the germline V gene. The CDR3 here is CASSLGGTREAEQYF. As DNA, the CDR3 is TGCGCCAGCAGCTTGGGGGGTACTAGAGAGGCCGAGCAGTACTTC. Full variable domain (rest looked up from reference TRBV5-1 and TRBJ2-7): KAGVTQTPRYLIKTRGQQVTLSCSPISGHRSVSWYQQTPGQGLQFLFEYFSETQRNKGNFPGRFSGRQFSNSRSEMNVSTLELGDSALYLCASSLGGTREAEQYFGPGTRLTVT.

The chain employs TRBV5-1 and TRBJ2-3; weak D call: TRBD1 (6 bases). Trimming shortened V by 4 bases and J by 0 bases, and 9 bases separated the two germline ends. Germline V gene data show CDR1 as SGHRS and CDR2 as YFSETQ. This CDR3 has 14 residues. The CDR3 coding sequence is TGCGCCAGCAGCCCCGGACAGAGCACAGATACGCAGTATTTT. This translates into CASSPGQSTDTQYF.